The 5 T cell receptor beta chains below all came from one sample that was sequenced in a study of Graves' ophthalmopathy and Graves' hyperthyroidism. Amplification of TCR beta CDR3 regions used RNA transcripts. The first-round RT-PCR employed HTBI primers together with the Qiagen OneStep RT-PCR kit. A multiplex PCR was then performed as the second round. TCRdb redid the calling of the multiplex PCR reads with MiXCR, one entry per CDR3 protein. The data contain some 1.1 million distinct CDR3 sequences, about two fifths of them singletons. Input material: peripheral blood or thyroid tissue (not recorded which). These receptors were taken from an adult man with Graves' hyperthyroidism.

This clonotype appeared many times. The chain has TRBV10-3 and TRBJ1-1; D is unresolved. Germline CDR1 is ENHRY and CDR2 is SYGVKD. V lost 0 bases to trimming and J lost 8 bases, with 7 bases between them. The CDR3 has 12 residues. The CDR3 nucleotides read TGTGCCATCAGTGAGTCGGAGTCAGAAGCTTTCTTT. It is translated as CAISESESEAFF.

This chain joins TRBV7-2 and TRBJ2-2, with 11 bases identical to TRBD1. V was clipped by 5 bases and J by 7 bases; unmatched bases: 9. The CDR3 contains 16 residues. Germline V gene data show CDR1 as SGHTA and CDR2 as FQGNSA. CDR3 residues: CASSARTGGFYGELFF. CDR3 sequence (DNA): TGTGCCAGCAGCGCCCGGACAGGGGGCTTCTACGGGGAGCTGTTTTTT.

This clonotype has just a few counts. The J gene is TRBJ2-2, the V gene TRBV27; 8 bases map to TRBD1. Trimming took 7 bases from V and 7 from J; bases not matched to a gene: 11. Germline assignment: CDR1 MNHEY and CDR2 SMNVEV (reference sequence). CDR3 length equals 15 residues. In DNA form, the CDR3 reads TGTGCCAGCAAAAAAGAGGACAGGGCCGACGGGGAGCTGTTTTTT. This encodes CASKKEDRADGELFF.

In its sample, this clonotype was seen many times. The rearrangement links TRBV7-8 to TRBJ1-1; weak D call: TRBD1 (5 bases). The germline V gene encodes CDR1 SGHVS and CDR2 FQNEAQ. The CDR3 sequence is 13 residues long. Trimming pared 6 bases from V and 4 bases from J, leaving 12 bases between. The CDR3 loop reads CASRLWGGTEAFF. The CDR3 DNA reads TGTGCCAGCAGGTTGTGGGGGGGCACTGAAGCTTTCTTT.

The V gene is TRBV9, the J gene TRBJ2-2; D assignment may be TRBD1 or TRBD2 (5 bases each). This CDR3 comprises 15 residues. The V and J ends lost 3 bases and 3 bases respectively, with 12 bases between them. Germline CDR1 SGDLS, CDR2 YYNGEE. DNA of the CDR3: TGTGCCAGCAGCGGGGGACCTCACCACACCGGGGAGCTGTTTTTT. Translated: CASSGGPHHTGELFF.